These T cell receptor beta chains were read from a single sample in a study of cytomegalovirus exposure and HLA in healthy donors. Measured with immunoSEQ multiplex PCR; TCRdb has only the in-frame clones, and not every one. This sample carries fewer than 130,000 clones, 70% of them seen once, and the ten largest clones take about 11%. Sequenced input: PBMCs. These receptors came from a man between 35 and 55 years old in good health and CMV-seropositive. CDR3s include the opening cysteine and the closing phenylalanine or tryptophan. A D gene is named only where the DNA matches it firmly. Rows may omit the clone size; those that give it use once, few, many or a size class.

d_call	clone_size	v_call	j_call	cdr3_aa	cdr3_nt
TRBD2	NA	TRBV9	TRBJ2-5	CASSVGLAGERQETQYF	TGTGCCAGCAGCGTAGGGCTAGCGGGAGAGAGGCAAGAGACCCAGTACTTC
NA	once	TRBV30	TRBJ1-3	CAWRGLLTGNTIYF	TGTGCCTGGAGGGGGCTATTAACTGGAAACACCATATATTTT
TRBD2	NA	TRBV30	TRBJ2-7	CAWSAGRGYEQYF	TGTGCCTGGAGTGCGGGGAGGGGCTACGAGCAGTACTTC
NA	NA	TRBV2	TRBJ1-1	CASREDIGGTEAFF	TGTGCCAGCAGGGAAGATATCGGGGGCACTGAAGCTTTCTTT
NA	once	TRBV10-1	TRBJ1-1	CASSGSADGAEAFF	TGCGCCAGCAGTGGATCGGCCGACGGGGCTGAAGCTTTCTTT
NA	NA	TRBV5-1	TRBJ2-7	CASSLAARGIDEQYF	TGCGCCAGCAGCTTGGCCGCCAGGGGAATCGACGAGCAGTACTTC
TRBD1	few	TRBV15	TRBJ1-5	CATSKDRGYQPQHF	TGTGCCACCAGTAAGGACAGGGGATATCAGCCCCAGCATTTT
NA	once	TRBV13	TRBJ2-3	CASSLGGSRAPTDTQYF	TGTGCCAGCAGCTTAGGTGGGAGTCGGGCCCCCACAGATACGCAGTATTTT
TRBD1	NA	TRBV7-2	TRBJ2-1	CASSLAGTGNNEQFF	TGTGCCAGCAGCTTAGCGGGGACAGGGAACAATGAGCAGTTCTTC
TRBD1	NA	TRBV5-4	TRBJ2-7	CASSLDRGYEQYF	TGTGCCAGCAGCTTGGACAGGGGCTACGAGCAGTACTTC
TRBD1	NA	TRBV5-1	TRBJ2-2	CASGQGAHDGELFF	TGCGCCAGCGGACAGGGGGCGCATGACGGGGAGCTGTTTTTT
NA	NA	TRBV7-8	TRBJ1-1	CASSLGAGMNTEAFF	TGTGCCAGCAGCTTAGGTGCAGGTATGAACACTGAAGCTTTCTTT
TRBD2	NA	TRBV28	TRBJ2-1	CASSLWVLAGGKTYNEQFF	TGTGCCAGCAGTTTATGGGTTCTAGCGGGAGGGAAAACCTACAATGAGCAGTTCTTC
NA	NA	TRBV19	TRBJ1-5	CASSVGTRGYQPQHF	TGTGCCAGTAGTGTGGGGACAAGAGGTTATCAGCCCCAGCATTTT
TRBD2	NA	TRBV2	TRBJ2-3	CASQRRLATSTDTQYF	TGTGCCAGCCAAAGGAGACTAGCGACTAGCACAGATACGCAGTATTTT
NA	NA	TRBV10-3	TRBJ1-1	CAISKTDRDTEAFF	TGTGCCATCAGTAAAACTGACAGAGACACTGAAGCTTTCTTT
NA	NA	TRBV10-2	TRBJ2-7	CASRGGQTSYEQYF	TGCGCCAGCAGGGGTGGACAGACCTCCTACGAGCAGTACTTC
NA	once	TRBV7-3	TRBJ2-2	CASSPGLLGGELFF	TGTGCCAGCAGCCCGGGACTTTTAGGCGGGGAGCTGTTTTTT
NA	NA	TRBV2	TRBJ2-5	CASSALYQETQYF	TGTGCCAGCAGTGCTCTATACCAAGAGACCCAGTACTTC
TRBD1	NA	TRBV5-4	TRBJ1-2	CASSFPGQANYGYTF	TGTGCCAGCAGCTTCCCGGGACAGGCTAACTATGGCTACACCTTC
NA	few	TRBV27	TRBJ1-2	CASSLLGADYGYTF	TGTGCCAGCAGTTTATTGGGGGCAGACTATGGCTACACCTTC
TRBD2	NA	TRBV30	TRBJ2-5	CAWSVLLAGEEAQYF	TGTGCCTGGAGCGTTTTATTAGCGGGGGAAGAGGCCCAGTACTTC
NA	NA	TRBV1	TRBJ2-2	CTSDGQGLSGELFF	TGCACCAGCGATGGACAGGGGCTGTCCGGGGAGCTGTTTTTT
NA	NA	TRBV19	TRBJ2-7	CASSIGPGEIEQYF	TGTGCCAGTAGTATTGGTCCAGGGGAGATCGAGCAGTACTTC
NA	NA	TRBV18	TRBJ1-5	CASSLSPDGNQPQHF	TGTGCCAGCTCGCTCTCCCCTGACGGGAATCAGCCCCAGCATTTT
TRBD1	NA	TRBV10-1	TRBJ2-7	CASSESGQGITYEQYF	TGCGCCAGCAGTGAGTCCGGACAGGGAATAACCTACGAGCAGTACTTC
TRBD2	NA	TRBV2	TRBJ2-4	CASTSGGRWDIQYF	TGTGCCAGCACCTCGGGGGGGAGGTGGGACATTCAGTACTTC
TRBD2	NA	TRBV4-3	TRBJ2-1	CASSLRLAGAGEQFF	TGCGCCAGCAGCCTCCGACTAGCGGGAGCGGGTGAGCAGTTCTTC
TRBD2	NA	TRBV25-1	TRBJ2-5	CASSGGGEAQYF	TGTGCCAGCTCGGGAGGGGGAGAGGCCCAGTACTTC
NA	once	TRBV7-2	TRBJ2-7	CASSWRTSTYEQYF	TGTGCCAGCAGCTGGCGGACATCTACCTACGAGCAGTACTTC
NA	NA	TRBV27	TRBJ2-5	CASSLDSTRQETQYF	TGTGCCAGCAGTTTGGACTCGACAAGACAAGAGACCCAGTACTTC
TRBD2	few	TRBV11-2	TRBJ2-3	CASSLPKRGITDTQYF	TGTGCCAGCAGCTTACCCAAGCGGGGGATCACAGATACGCAGTATTTT
NA	NA	TRBV14	TRBJ2-2	CASSQIGTGELFF	TGTGCCAGCAGCCAGATCGGCACCGGGGAGCTGTTTTTT
NA	few	TRBV4-2	TRBJ2-1	CASSPRGDNEQFF	TGTGCCAGCAGCCCCAGGGGAGACAATGAGCAGTTCTTC
NA	few	TRBV6-5	TRBJ2-2	CASSPKRTGELFF	TGTGCCAGCAGTCCTAAGCGGACCGGGGAGCTGTTTTTT
NA	NA	TRBV5-1	TRBJ2-3	CASSLSPRYTQYF	TGCGCCAGCAGCTTGAGCCCCAGGTATACGCAGTATTTT
TRBD2	NA	TRBV28	TRBJ2-5	CASRQLTGLADQETQYF	TGTGCCAGCAGACAACTAACGGGACTAGCGGATCAAGAGACCCAGTACTTC
NA	few	TRBV2	TRBJ2-1	CASMFSWQFF	TGTGCCAGCATGTTTAGCTGGCAGTTCTTC
TRBD2	NA	TRBV28	TRBJ2-7	CASSLLGEGRGDEQYF	TGTGCCAGCAGTTTATTGGGGGAGGGCCGGGGCGACGAGCAGTACTTC
NA	NA	TRBV6-6	TRBJ1-1	CASSYGQISTEAFF	TGTGCCAGCAGCTACGGACAGATCAGCACTGAAGCTTTCTTT
NA	once	TRBV25-1	TRBJ1-5	CASSEQGTYQPQHF	TGTGCCAGCAGTGAACAGGGTACGTATCAGCCCCAGCATTTT
TRBD1	NA	TRBV28	TRBJ1-2	CASSSLGQGAFGYTF	TGTGCCAGCAGTTCCCTGGGACAGGGGGCGTTTGGCTACACCTTC
NA	NA	TRBV6-1	TRBJ2-7	CATATRYEQYF	TGTGCCACCGCGACACGATACGAGCAGTACTTC
NA	few	TRBV28	TRBJ1-3	CASSLYSGMNTIYF	TGTGCCAGCAGTTTATATTCAGGGATGAACACCATATATTTT
NA	few	TRBV5-5	TRBJ2-3	CASGPWEGTDTQYF	TGTGCCAGCGGCCCTTGGGAGGGCACAGATACGCAGTATTTT
NA	NA	TRBV4-3	TRBJ1-2	CASSQDSTGGQDYGYTF	TGCGCCAGCAGCCAAGATTCGACAGGCGGGCAGGACTATGGCTACACCTTC
NA	NA	TRBV5-1	TRBJ2-1	CASSPETPPNKQFF	TGCGCCAGCAGCCCTGAGACTCCCCCCAACAAGCAGTTCTTC
NA	few	TRBV11-3	TRBJ2-5	CASSLEGALETQYF	TGTGCCAGCAGCTTAGAGGGGGCACTCGAGACCCAGTACTTC
NA	NA	TRBV29-1	TRBJ2-1	CSVDTKAYYNEQFF	TGCAGCGTTGATACTAAGGCCTACTACAATGAGCAGTTCTTC